This passage covers 30 T cell receptor beta chains from one sample sequenced in a study of cytomegalovirus exposure and HLA in healthy donors. Primers included in the PCR were 60 Vbeta and 13 Jbeta primers. Using immunoSEQ multiplex PCR, the repertoire was profiled, and TCRdb retains in-frame clones only, with some absent. This sample has about 110,000 clones, with 73% found just once. Material for sequencing was PBMCs. These receptor sequences come from a woman in her twenties or thirties in good health and CMV-seronegative.

The V gene is TRBV30, the J gene TRBJ2-7; 7 nucleotides match TRBD2. V was clipped by 0 bases and J by 6 bases; unmatched bases: 2. CDR3 length: 12 residues. Germline-derived CDR1 and CDR2 are GTSNPN and SVGIG (reference sequence). CDR3 amino acids: CAWSVLAVEQYF. In DNA, the CDR3 is TGTGCCTGGAGTGTCCTAGCGGTCGAGCAGTACTTC.

The chain is built from TRBV7-2 and TRBJ2-2; 7 bases match TRBD1. The CDR3 is made up of 15 amino acids. CDR1 is SGHTA, CDR2 FQGNSA, per germline. The J segment lost 6 bases and the V segment lost 5 bases, leaving 9 bases of the junction unmatched. In DNA form, the CDR3 reads TGTGCCAGCAGCACCCTAGGGCAGGGGGCCGGGGAGCTGTTTTTT. Amino acids: CASSTLGQGAGELFF.

DNA of the CDR3: TGTGCCTGGAGTGGGTACAGGGGTAGGAACACTGAAGCTTTCTTT. It translates to CAWSGYRGRNTEAFF. The V and J genes are TRBV30 and TRBJ1-1; 7 bases agree with TRBD1. CDR3 size: 15 residues. The J segment lost 1 base and the V segment lost 1 base, leaving 6 bases of the junction unmatched. Germline CDR1 GTSNPN, CDR2 SVGIG (reference sequence).

This clone appeared once. The V gene is TRBV4-1, the J gene TRBJ2-3; TRBD2 matches at 16 bases. This CDR3 contains 19 residues. The junction had 7 bases not matched to a gene; V was cut back by 4 bases and J by 0 bases. The germline V gene has CDR1 MGHRA and CDR2 YSYEKL. The CDR3 sequence: CASSPGTSGGAGSTDTQYF. The CDR3 bases are TGCGCCAGCAGCCCGGGGACTAGCGGGGGGGCAGGGAGCACAGATACGCAGTATTTT.

This clone appeared a few times. The chain recombines TRBV4-2 with TRBJ2-2; 11 nucleotides line up with TRBD1. V dropped 4 bases and J dropped 4; count of bases not matched to a gene: 5. The CDR3 length is 16 residues. The germline V gene has CDR1 LGHNA and CDR2 YNFKEQ. CDR3 loop: CASSPPGTGGTGELFF. CDR3 in DNA: TGTGCCAGCAGCCCACCAGGGACAGGGGGCACCGGGGAGCTGTTTTTT.

The chain carries TRBV14 and TRBJ2-7; D is perhaps TRBD1 (6 bases). Per germline, CDR1 SGHDN and CDR2 FVKESK. The CDR3 covers 15 residues. V was shortened by 6 bases and J by 4 bases, with 19 bases between the two germline ends. CDR3 loop: CASREKQGKKYEQYF. The CDR3 DNA sequence: TGTGCCAGCAGAGAAAAACAGGGAAAGAAGTACGAGCAGTACTTC.

The chain couples TRBV18 to TRBJ1-4; D remains ambiguous. This CDR3 is 15 amino acids long. V was cut by 3 bases and J by 8 bases, with 16 bases left in between. Germline lookup yields CDR1 KGHSH and CDR2 LQKENI. CDR3 nucleotide sequence: TGTGCCAGCTCACCCACCCTGAGGGCCGGGGAAAAACTGTTTTTT. Encoded protein: CASSPTLRAGEKLFF. The full variable domain, completed using reference TRBV18 and TRBJ1-4, is NAGVMQNPRHLVRRRGQEARLRCSPMKGHSHVYWYRQLPEEGLKFMVYLQKENIIDESGMPKERFSAEFPKEGPSILRIQQVVRGDSAAYFCASSPTLRAGEKLFFGSGTQLSVL.

The V call is TRBV4-3, the J call TRBJ1-6; D is unclear. The CDR3 length is 19 residues. Per germline, CDR1 LGHNA and CDR2 YSLEER. V was trimmed by 0 bases and J by 6 bases, leaving 21 bases between them. The CDR3 nucleotides read TGCGCCAGCAGCCAAGATGGTACCTTCGCGGCAGATCCTAATTCACCCCTCCACTTT. Translating gives CASSQDGTFAADPNSPLHF.

This CDR3 is CASRQGITDTQYF. The CDR3 coding sequence is TGCGCCAGCAGGCAGGGGATTACAGATACGCAGTATTTT. The chain carries TRBV5-1 and TRBJ2-3; a weak D match, TRBD1 (6 bases). The V and J ends lost 5 bases and 3 bases respectively, with 10 bases between them. CDR3 length: 13 amino acids. Germline V CDR1 and CDR2: SGHRS, YFSETQ.

This clone turned up a few times. The chain recombines TRBV6-5 with TRBJ1-1; the D gene is possibly TRBD1 (6 bases). Trimming removed 11 bases from V and 6 bases from J, with 19 bases in between. The CDR3 consists of 13 residues. CDR1 is MNHEY and CDR2 is SVGAGI in the germline V gene. As DNA, the CDR3 is TGTGCCTCACTTAGGGGCAGGGGAGCTGAAGCTTTCTTT. This sequence encodes CASLRGRGAEAFF.

The J gene is TRBJ1-1, the V gene TRBV7-2; D is unclear. Looked up from germline, CDR1 is SGHTA and CDR2 is FQGNSA. This CDR3 has 12 residues. Trimming pared 4 bases from V and 8 bases from J, leaving 11 bases between. The CDR3 protein is CASSSRLEEAFF. CDR3 nucleotides: TGTGCCAGCAGCTCCAGACTGGAGGAAGCTTTCTTT.

This chain uses TRBV27 with TRBJ2-1; weak D call: TRBD1 (5 bases). Germline loops: CDR1 MNHEY, CDR2 SMNVEV (reference sequence). CDR3 length: 12 amino acids. Between the trimmed V and J ends, which lost 3 bases and 8 bases, there was a span of 8 bases. The CDR3 region is CASSFIGDEQFF. The CDR3 DNA sequence: TGTGCCAGCAGTTTTATAGGGGATGAGCAGTTCTTC.

The V gene is TRBV6-6, the J gene TRBJ1-2; D is unclear. The CDR3 loop spans 13 amino acids. CDR1 is MNHNY, CDR2 SVGAGI, per germline (reference sequence). The V and J ends lost 2 bases and 8 bases respectively, with 12 bases between them. The CDR3 loop reads CASSYDVPGGYTF. In DNA form, the CDR3 reads TGTGCCAGCAGTTACGACGTCCCCGGGGGCTACACCTTC.

This chain links TRBV2 with TRBJ2-3; 9 bases are a match to TRBD1. Germline CDR1 reads SNHLY; CDR2 reads FYNNEI. With 0 bases clipped from V and 4 bases from J, the junction kept 11 bases outside the gene matches. The CDR3 extends over 18 amino acids. The CDR3 DNA follows: TGTGCCAGCAGTGAAGCACAAACAGGGGGCTTATTGTCAGATACGCAGTATTTT. It is translated as CASSEAQTGGLLSDTQYF.

The chain recombines TRBV5-1 with TRBJ2-3; 9 nucleotides match TRBD2. CDR1 and CDR2 (germline): SGHRS, YFSETQ. This CDR3 has 18 residues. Trimming took 0 bases from V and 0 from J; bases not matched to a gene: 8. The CDR3 nucleotides read TGCGCCAGCAGCTTGGCCTGGCGGGGGGGGACTAGCACAGATACGCAGTATTTT. It encodes CASSLAWRGGTSTDTQYF.

V usage is TRBV29-1 and J usage is TRBJ2-5, with TRBD2 matching 8 bases. The CDR3 runs to 13 residues. J was trimmed by 4 bases and V by 7 bases; bases with no gene match: 8. The V gene's germline CDR1 is SQVTM and CDR2 ANQGSEA. In DNA, the CDR3 is TGCAGCGCCCTTCGGGGGGGGGCAGAGACCCAGTACTTC. Residues: CSALRGGAETQYF. The whole variable domain, filled in from reference TRBV29-1 and TRBJ2-5, reads SAVISQKPSRDICQRGTSLTIQCQVDSQVTMMFWYRQQPGQSLTLIATANQGSEATYESGFVIDKFPISRPNLTFSTLTVSNMSPEDSSIYLCSALRGGAETQYFGPGTRLLVL.

The chain couples TRBV29-1 to TRBJ2-1; D possibly corresponds to TRBD2 (6 bases). The CDR3 has 13 amino acids. Germline CDR1 reads SQVTM; CDR2 reads ANQGSEA. Trimming pared 4 bases from V and 7 bases from J, leaving 14 bases between. This CDR3 is CSVGDSLGNEQFF. CDR3 coding DNA: TGCAGCGTTGGGGACTCCTTAGGGAATGAGCAGTTCTTC.

This chain joins TRBV10-1 and TRBJ1-5, with D perhaps TRBD1 (5 bases). CDR1 and CDR2 from the germline V gene are WNHNN and SYGVQD (reference sequence). V dropped 2 bases and J dropped 7 bases, with 12 bases sitting between them. The CDR3 covers 14 residues. For the CDR3, the DNA is TGCGCCAGCAGTGAGAGGGGAATAAGGCAGCCCCAGCATTTT. Amino acids: CASSERGIRQPQHF.

The V gene is TRBV7-3, the J gene TRBJ2-3, with 7 nucleotides matching TRBD2. Trimming removed 2 bases from V and 6 bases from J; junction bases left unmatched: 5. CDR1 is SGHTA and CDR2 is FQGTGA in the germline V gene. The CDR3 sequence is 14 residues long. The CDR3 spells CASSLGLAADTQYF. For the CDR3, the DNA is TGTGCCAGCAGCTTAGGGCTAGCGGCGGATACGCAGTATTTT.

The chain is built from TRBV30 and TRBJ2-1; 7 bases are shared with TRBD2. The trim removed 3 bases at V and 4 bases at J, leaving 6 bases unmatched. In germline, CDR1 is GTSNPN, CDR2 SVGIG (reference sequence). CDR3 length equals 14 residues. CDR3: CAWSGTSVYNEQFF. The CDR3 DNA reads TGTGCCTGGAGCGGTACTAGCGTATACAATGAGCAGTTCTTC.

The chain has TRBV25-1 and TRBJ1-1; TRBD1 matches 11 bases. J lost 4 bases, V lost 1 base, and 8 bases had no gene match. The CDR3 loop spans 17 amino acids. Looked up from germline, CDR1 is MGHDK and CDR2 is SYGVNS. Written as DNA, the CDR3 is TGTGCCAGCAGTGAATGGGGGACAGGGGGTCGGATCACTGAAGCTTTCTTT. Residues: CASSEWGTGGRITEAFF.

The chain links TRBV30 to TRBJ2-1; 7 nucleotides match TRBD1. The CDR3 consists of 14 residues. CDR1 is GTSNPN and CDR2 is SVGIG in the germline V gene (reference sequence). The V and J ends lost 2 bases and 1 base, in that order; junction bases with no gene match: 2. The CDR3 DNA sequence: TGTGCCTGGAGTCAGGGGGTATCCTACAATGAGCAGTTCTTC. This translates into CAWSQGVSYNEQFF.

V usage is TRBV5-1 and J usage is TRBJ1-5; D call uncertain. Germline V gives CDR1 SGHRS, CDR2 YFSETQ. Trimming took off 7 bases at V and 4 bases at J, with 12 bases between the two ends. The CDR3 is made up of 13 amino acids. CDR3 DNA sequence: TGCGCCAGCGCACCTGACGGGAATCAGCCCCAGCATTTT. It yields the protein CASAPDGNQPQHF. The variable domain in full, with the rest retrieved from reference TRBV5-1 and TRBJ1-5, is KAGVTQTPRYLIKTRGQQVTLSCSPISGHRSVSWYQQTPGQGLQFLFEYFSETQRNKGNFPGRFSGRQFSNSRSEMNVSTLELGDSALYLCASAPDGNQPQHFGDGTRLSIL.

This rearrangement joins TRBV5-1 to TRBJ1-2; 11 nucleotides match TRBD1. The CDR3 length is 15 residues. Per germline, CDR1 SGHRS and CDR2 YFSETQ. J was trimmed by 6 bases and V by 3 bases; bases with no gene match: 7. This CDR3 reads CASSSGLGQGDGYTF. CDR3 sequence (DNA): TGCGCCAGCAGCTCGGGATTGGGACAGGGGGATGGCTACACCTTC.

This sequence joins TRBV6-5 and TRBJ2-7, with 8 bases matching TRBD2. Germline-derived CDR1 and CDR2 are MNHEY and SVGAGI. V trimming: 9 bases; J trimming: 5 bases; junction bases outside the gene matches: 12. The length of the CDR3 is 14 residues. The CDR3 nucleotides are TGTGCCAGTGCCCTTAGGACTAGCTTTAACGAGCAGTACTTC. Encoded protein: CASALRTSFNEQYF.

The rearrangement joins TRBV13 to TRBJ2-1, with a weak D call TRBD1 (6 bases). Germline V lookup: CDR1 PRHDT, CDR2 FYEKMQ (reference sequence). The CDR3 spans 15 residues. V dropped 7 bases and J dropped 6 bases, with 19 bases sitting between them. In DNA form, the CDR3 reads TGTGCCAGCACCAATCCAGGGGACCTCGGCAATGAGCAGTTCTTC. It specifies CASTNPGDLGNEQFF. Full variable domain (rest looked up from reference TRBV13 and TRBJ2-1): AAGVIQSPRHLIKEKRETATLKCYPIPRHDTVYWYQQGPGQDPQFLISFYEKMQSDKGSIPDRFSAQQFSDYHSELNMSSLELGDSALYFCASTNPGDLGNEQFFGPGTRLTVL.

The rearrangement links TRBV18 to TRBJ2-7; 14 positions agree with TRBD2. The ends lost 3 bases at V and 3 bases at J; junction bases unmatched: 13. The CDR3 is made up of 19 amino acids. Germline loops: CDR1 KGHSH, CDR2 LQKENI. The CDR3 bases are TGTGCCAGCTCACCGACGGGGGGACTAGCGGGAGCTTTGAGCTACGAGCAGTACTTC. This codes for CASSPTGGLAGALSYEQYF. The whole variable domain, filled in from reference TRBV18 and TRBJ2-7, reads NAGVMQNPRHLVRRRGQEARLRCSPMKGHSHVYWYRQLPEEGLKFMVYLQKENIIDESGMPKERFSAEFPKEGPSILRIQQVVRGDSAAYFCASSPTGGLAGALSYEQYFGPGTRLTVT.

The J gene is TRBJ2-1, the V gene TRBV30; TRBD1 is a possible D gene (6 bases). This CDR3 is built from 14 residues. Germline CDR1 is GTSNPN and CDR2 is SVGIG (reference sequence). Trimming took 0 bases from V and 6 from J, leaving 12 bases between them. The chain's CDR3 is CAWSVGVGGNEQFF. The CDR3 region has the DNA TGTGCCTGGAGTGTAGGGGTAGGGGGCAATGAGCAGTTCTTC.

The V gene is TRBV5-4, the J gene TRBJ2-1, with D possibly being TRBD2 (5 bases). V lost 0 bases, J lost 8 bases, and 9 bases lay in between. The CDR3 runs 13 residues. Germline V gene lookup returns CDR1 SGHNT and CDR2 YYREEE (reference sequence). The CDR3 loop is CASSLEAGDEQFF. The DNA of the CDR3 is TGTGCCAGCAGCTTGGAGGCCGGGGATGAGCAGTTCTTC.

The chain joins TRBV19 to TRBJ1-2, with D unclear. V lost 6 bases to trimming and J lost 5 bases, with 10 bases between them. This CDR3 has 12 residues. Germline CDR1 and CDR2: LNHDA and SQIVND (reference sequence). CDR3 amino acids: CASSPGWYGYTF. As DNA, the CDR3 is TGTGCCAGTAGCCCGGGTTGGTATGGCTACACCTTC.